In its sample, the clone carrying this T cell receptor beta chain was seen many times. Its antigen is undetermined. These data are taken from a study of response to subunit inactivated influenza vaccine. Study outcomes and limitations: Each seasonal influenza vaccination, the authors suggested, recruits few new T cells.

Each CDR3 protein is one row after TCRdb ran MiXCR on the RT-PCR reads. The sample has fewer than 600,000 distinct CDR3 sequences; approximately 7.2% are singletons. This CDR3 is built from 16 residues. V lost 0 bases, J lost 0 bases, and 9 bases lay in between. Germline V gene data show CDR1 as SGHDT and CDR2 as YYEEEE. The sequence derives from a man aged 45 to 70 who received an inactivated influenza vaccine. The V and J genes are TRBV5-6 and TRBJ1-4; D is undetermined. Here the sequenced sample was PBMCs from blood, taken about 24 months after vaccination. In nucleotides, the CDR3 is TGTGCCAGCAGCTTGGGGCCGACGGCAACTAATGAAAAACTGTTTTTT. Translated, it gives CASSLGPTATNEKLFF.